This T cell receptor beta chain was captured by sequencing in a study of human T cells and chemical hapten exposure. This clonotype was counted ten times or more. The time point here: pre-sensitization, week 0. Treatment reported: therapeutic diphenylcyclopropenone sensitization with weekly scalp DPC. Unfractionated whole blood yielded total RNA. MiXCR, run by TCRdb on the RACE reads, gives a single entry per CDR3 protein. The data show about 42,000 distinct CDR3 sequences, with approximately 13% seen just once and over 5.5% held by the top ten. V was trimmed by 5 bases and J by 13 bases, leaving 12 bases between them. The CDR3 consists of 10 residues. CDR1 and CDR2 (germline): DFQATT, SNEGSKA (reference sequence).

Here the sequenced sample was whole blood, taken in connection with sensitization to the hapten diphenylcyclopropenone (DPC). This TCR was recovered from a woman aged 25 to 45 with alopecia areata. Some clones in this sample may be carry-over from other donors' samples. The chain is built from TRBV20-1 and TRBJ2-1; D not certain. The CDR3 nucleotides read TGCAGTGCTTCCGGGCCACAACAGTTCTTC. This gives the protein CSASGPQQFF.